This TCR beta chain stems from a study of Tregs in tolerant kidney transplant recipients. The data were produced by immunoSEQ multiplex PCR, yet TCRdb's version contains in-frame clones alone and is incomplete. The sample includes about 94,000 clones, approximately 93% of them seen just once. Findings and limits, study-wide: Few patients were studied, so findings need validation in larger groups.

As to this clone: Its antigen remains unidentified. The germline gene is not matched at one end of the junction; a read error may be the cause.

Unstimulated regulatory T cells (CD4+CD25+CD127-), CD4+CD25- non-regulatory cells, CD4 and CD8 cells were FACS-sorted from thawed PBMCs. There are 11 residues in the CDR3. Germline CDR1 SGHRS, CDR2 YFSETQ. The sequence derives from a human donor who received a combined kidney and bone marrow transplant. The source was CD4+ T cells from blood, collected before the transplant. This chain joins TRBV5-1 and TRBJ2-7; D gene uncertain. CDR3: CASSLAYEQYF. The CDR3 DNA reads as TGTGCCAGCAGCTTGGCGTACGAGCAGTACTTC.